The 17 T cell receptor beta chains given below trace back to one sample, sequenced in a study of T cell responses to AZD1222 COVID-19 vaccine. Sequencing used immunoSEQ multiplex PCR; TCRdb keeps in-frame clones, though not all of them. The table records more than 95,000 clones, more than 75% of them present only once. Sequenced here: peripheral blood, sampled on day 0 of AZD1222 vaccination. These receptors originate from an adult in good health.

A single count supports this clone. The rearrangement joins TRBV27 to TRBJ2-1; no reliable D call. From germline, CDR1 is MNHEY and CDR2 SMNVEV (reference sequence). V lost 5 bases and J lost 4, with 9 bases in between. The CDR3 consists of 13 residues. The CDR3 DNA reads as TGTGCCAGCAGTGGATACCTTTACAATGAGCAGTTCTTC. Its translation: CASSGYLYNEQFF.

The genes are TRBV5-1 and TRBJ2-5, with 11 bases identical to TRBD1. Per germline, CDR1 SGHRS and CDR2 YFSETQ. This CDR3 comprises 16 residues. V dropped 5 bases and J dropped 5; count of bases not matched to a gene: 11. In DNA form, the CDR3 reads TGCGCCAGCAGTAGGGACAGGGGGTTAAGTTCGGAGACCCAGTACTTC. This gives the protein CASSRDRGLSSETQYF.

The chain employs TRBV24-1 and TRBJ2-2, with 7 bases identical to TRBD1. Trimming removed 5 bases from V and 2 bases from J; junction bases left unmatched: 7. Germline loops: CDR1 KGHDR, CDR2 SFDVKD. The CDR3 runs to 16 residues. As DNA, the CDR3 is TGTGCCACCAGTGGCGTGACAGGGAGCAACACCGGGGAGCTGTTTTTT. Its protein product is CATSGVTGSNTGELFF.

V and J are TRBV10-3 and TRBJ2-2, with 10 bases matching TRBD2. The CDR3 length is 14 residues. Germline V gene lookup returns CDR1 ENHRY and CDR2 SYGVKD. The trim removed 10 bases at V and 1 base at J, leaving 3 bases unmatched. The CDR3 region is CATRTSGNTGELFF. CDR3 DNA sequence: TGTGCCACCCGGACTAGCGGGAACACCGGGGAGCTGTTTTTT.

The chain uses TRBV28 and TRBJ2-3; 7 bases are shared with TRBD1. V dropped 6 bases and J dropped 6; count of bases not matched to a gene: 3. The CDR3 is 12 amino acids. CDR1 is MDHEN and CDR2 is SYDVKM in the germline V gene. CDR3 sequence (DNA): TGTGCCAGCAGAGACAGGGCGGATACGCAGTATTTT. It yields the protein CASRDRADTQYF. Filled out from reference TRBV28 and TRBJ2-3, the complete variable domain reads DVKVTQSSRYLVKRTGEKVFLECVQDMDHENMFWYRQDPGLGLRLIYFSYDVKMKEKGDIPEGYSVSREKKERFSLILESASTNQTSMYLCASRDRADTQYFGPGTRLTVL.

The V call is TRBV19, the J call TRBJ1-4; 7 positions agree with TRBD1. This CDR3 has 13 amino acids. CDR1 is LNHDA and CDR2 is SQIVND in the germline V gene (reference sequence). V was pared by 9 bases and J by 6 bases, with 7 bases of the junction left unmatched. The CDR3 spells CASARDRDEKLFF. The CDR3 DNA reads as TGTGCCAGCGCAAGGGACAGAGATGAAAAACTGTTTTTT.

The rearrangement uses TRBV30 and TRBJ1-2; 9 bases are a match to TRBD1. This CDR3 is 15 amino acids long. Germline V gene sequence: CDR1 GTSNPN, CDR2 SVGIG (reference sequence). The V segment lost 2 bases and the J segment 6 bases; nucleotides outside the gene matches: 10. CDR3 loop: CAWSRRSTGGDGYTF. CDR3 coding DNA: TGTGCCTGGAGTCGAAGATCCACAGGGGGCGATGGCTACACCTTC.

The chain has TRBV5-4 and TRBJ2-7; D is uncertain. The length of the CDR3 is 15 residues. Germline V gene data show CDR1 as SGHNT and CDR2 as YYREEE (reference sequence). Trimming shortened V by 0 bases and J by 2 bases, and 12 bases separated the two germline ends. In DNA, the CDR3 is TGTGCCAGCAGCTTGGAGTTCTCTACAACCTACGAGCAGTACTTC. Residues: CASSLEFSTTYEQYF.

The V call is TRBV5-4, the J call TRBJ2-7; 8 bases line up with TRBD1. Germline lookup yields CDR1 SGHNT and CDR2 YYREEE (reference sequence). The CDR3 spans 14 residues. The V segment lost 6 bases and the J segment 4 bases; nucleotides outside the gene matches: 9. CDR3 coding DNA: TGTGCCAGCAACGTCCCGGGACAGGATTACGAGCAGTACTTC. This sequence encodes CASNVPGQDYEQYF.

CDR3 region: CASSLGAGLLETQYF. DNA of the CDR3: TGTGCCAGCAGCTTGGGGGCGGGCCTCCTGGAGACCCAGTACTTC. This chain links TRBV5-4 with TRBJ2-5; tentatively, D is TRBD2 (5 bases). The V and J ends lost 0 bases and 5 bases respectively, with 14 bases between them. Germline CDR1 and CDR2: SGHNT and YYREEE (reference sequence). The CDR3 spans 15 residues.

The chain carries TRBV27 and TRBJ1-2; a weak D match, TRBD1 (5 bases). Germline V lookup: CDR1 MNHEY, CDR2 SMNVEV (reference sequence). V was shortened by 3 bases and J by 2 bases, with 10 bases between the two germline ends. The CDR3 covers 14 residues. The CDR3 DNA reads as TGTGCCAGCAGTTTCTCGGGACGGAACTATGGCTACACCTTC. Translating gives CASSFSGRNYGYTF.

The chain combines TRBV15 with TRBJ2-2; D gene unclear. The CDR3 runs to 15 residues. Germline assignment: CDR1 LNHNV and CDR2 YYDKDF (reference sequence). Trimming took off 0 bases at V and 7 bases at J, with 12 bases between the two ends. The DNA of the CDR3 is TGTGCCACCAGCAGAGATACCCAAAGGGTCGGGGAGCTGTTTTTT. Translation: CATSRDTQRVGELFF.

In DNA form, the CDR3 reads TGTGCCAGCAGCTTAGGAGGTCGCCAAGAGACCCAGTACTTC. This translates into CASSLGGRQETQYF. The chain carries TRBV11-2 and TRBJ2-5; D uncertain. The CDR3 is 14 amino acids. Trimming cost V 1 base and J 1 base, with 7 bases left between them. The germline gives CDR1 SGHAT, CDR2 FQNNGV.

The chain combines TRBV19 with TRBJ2-2; 10 bases agree with TRBD2. The germline V gene has CDR1 LNHDA and CDR2 SQIVND (reference sequence). The CDR3 has 18 residues. J lost 0 bases, V lost 0 bases, and 4 bases had no gene match. CDR3 region: CASSIDWTSGANTGELFF. DNA for the CDR3: TGTGCCAGTAGTATAGATTGGACTAGCGGCGCGAACACCGGGGAGCTGTTTTTT.

The chain carries TRBV27 and TRBJ2-1; 9 nucleotides agree with TRBD1. V shed 5 bases and J 7 bases; nucleotides not matched to a gene: 12. Germline-derived CDR1 and CDR2 are MNHEY and SMNVEV (reference sequence). CDR3 length: 16 amino acids. In DNA form, the CDR3 reads TGTGCCAGCAGTCAATCCGGGACAGGGCCAACAAATGAGCAGTTCTTC. Translation gives CASSQSGTGPTNEQFF.

This sequence joins TRBV19 and TRBJ2-1; 7 nucleotides match TRBD2. Germline loops: CDR1 LNHDA, CDR2 SQIVND (reference sequence). The length of the CDR3 is 13 residues. J lost 6 bases, V lost 2 bases, and 1 base had no gene match. CDR3 bases: TGTGCCAGTAGTATACCTAGCGGCAATGAGCAGTTCTTC. Protein product: CASSIPSGNEQFF.

The rearrangement links TRBV15 to TRBJ2-3, with D perhaps matching TRBD2 (7 bases). CDR3 length equals 14 residues. The germline CDR1 and CDR2 sequences are LNHNV and YYDKDF (reference sequence). V was cut by 0 bases and J by 6 bases, with 10 bases left in between. CDR3 nucleotides: TGTGCCACCAGCAGAGATCCGGGGGGCGATACGCAGTATTTT. It encodes CATSRDPGGDTQYF.